This TCR beta chain was found in a study of CD8 T cells in Susac syndrome. With regard to this clonotype: One junction end disagrees with the germline gene, perhaps due to a read error.

Sequencing of TCR beta was performed on blood CD8+ T cells and on blood CD4+ T cells. When the RNA was reverse transcribed, random hexamers were used with an input of about 0.45 to 1 ug. The method of amplification for TCR beta CDR3 was immunoSEQ multiplex PCR, covering 54 Vbeta and 13 Jbeta. TCRdb ran MiXCR on the immunoSEQ multiplex PCR reads and lists one entry per CDR3 protein. This table holds approximately 100,000 distinct CDR3 sequences, roughly 90% found once. The length of the CDR3 is 16 residues. The germline CDR1 and CDR2 sequences are SNHLY and FYNNEI. V usage is TRBV2 and J usage is TRBJ2-2; 10 positions agree with TRBD2. This sequence originates from a human donor in good health. The specimen was CD8+ T cells from PBMCs. This CDR3 is CASREGLAATTGELFF. The CDR3, as DNA: TGTGCCAGCAGGGAAGGACTAGCGGCGACCACCGGGGAGCTGTTTTTT.